Listed below are T cell receptor beta chains from one sample, sequenced in a study of spatial heterogeneity in lung cancer. TCRdb fed the 5' RACE reads into MiXCR, producing one record per CDR3 protein. The sample holds a few thousand distinct CDR3 sequences, about 8.4% seen once. Material: lung tumor tissue, obtained at surgery. These receptors came from a female donor with early-stage non-small cell lung cancer. CDR3s include the opening cysteine and the closing phenylalanine or tryptophan. Fields, in order: clone size, D gene, V gene, J gene, CDR3 DNA, CDR3 protein. The D gene is left open where the match is weak. Not all rows give a size; the values are once, few, many and, for expanded clones, a class.

clone_size: few; d_call: .; v_call: TRBV12-3/TRBV12-4; j_call: TRBJ1-4; cdr3_nt: TGTGCCAGCGATAGCAGCACAGACGAAAAACTGTTTTTT; cdr3_aa: CASDSSTDEKLFF
clone_size: .; d_call: .; v_call: TRBV6-1; j_call: TRBJ2-7; cdr3_nt: TGTGCCAGCAGTGAAAGAGCCGTTAGTGTGGGGGAGCAGTACTTC; cdr3_aa: CASSERAVSVGEQYF
clone_size: many; d_call: TRBD1; v_call: TRBV9; j_call: TRBJ2-2; cdr3_nt: TGTGCCAGCAGCGTAACACAGGGGGCGAACACCGGGGAGCTGTTTTTT; cdr3_aa: CASSVTQGANTGELFF
clone_size: medium-sized; d_call: TRBD1; v_call: TRBV5-1; j_call: TRBJ1-2; cdr3_nt: TGCGCCAGCAGCTTGGGACAGGGGAACTATGGCTACACCTTC; cdr3_aa: CASSLGQGNYGYTF
clone_size: many; d_call: .; v_call: TRBV27; j_call: TRBJ1-3; cdr3_nt: TGTGCCAGCCGTGACCGTCCAGGGTCCGGAAACACCATATATTTT; cdr3_aa: CASRDRPGSGNTIYF
clone_size: medium-sized; d_call: TRBD2; v_call: TRBV7-9; j_call: TRBJ2-3; cdr3_nt: TGTGCCAGCAGCCCGGGACTAGCGGGAGGAACAGATACGCAGTATTTT; cdr3_aa: CASSPGLAGGTDTQYF
clone_size: few; d_call: TRBD2; v_call: TRBV4-1; j_call: TRBJ2-2; cdr3_nt: TGCGCCAGCAGCCACGCGGGACTAGCGGGGTCGGGGACCGGGGAGCTGTTTTTT; cdr3_aa: CASSHAGLAGSGTGELFF
clone_size: many; d_call: TRBD2; v_call: TRBV2; j_call: TRBJ2-1; cdr3_nt: TGTGCCAGCACCCGGCAGAGCGGGGCAAGGGATGAGCAGTTCTTC; cdr3_aa: CASTRQSGARDEQFF
clone_size: few; d_call: .; v_call: TRBV5-4; j_call: TRBJ2-3; cdr3_nt: TGTGCCAGCAGCGCGGACAGTGGCACAGATACGCAGTATTTT; cdr3_aa: CASSADSGTDTQYF
clone_size: many; d_call: .; v_call: TRBV5-1; j_call: TRBJ2-1; cdr3_nt: TGCGCCAGCAGCACCGACGACCGTTACTACAATGAGCAGTTCTTC; cdr3_aa: CASSTDDRYYNEQFF
clone_size: medium-sized; d_call: TRBD1; v_call: TRBV20-1; j_call: TRBJ1-1; cdr3_nt: TGCAGTGCTAGAGATCAGGGGGCGGGGTTTGAAGCTTTCTTT; cdr3_aa: CSARDQGAGFEAFF
clone_size: many; d_call: .; v_call: TRBV12-2; j_call: TRBJ2-2; cdr3_nt: TGTGCAAGTCGCTCATCCGGGCAGGGGGCGCGGACCGGGGAGCTGTTTTTT; cdr3_aa: CASRSSGQGARTGELFF
clone_size: .; d_call: .; v_call: TRBV2; j_call: TRBJ2-7; cdr3_nt: TGTGCCAGCATGGACTACGAGCAGTACTTC; cdr3_aa: CASMDYEQYF
clone_size: many; d_call: TRBD2; v_call: TRBV6-6; j_call: TRBJ2-7; cdr3_nt: TGTGCCAGCAAGGGGTGGGGGACTACCCATAGCGGGGCCCCTTCCTACGAGCAGTACTTC; cdr3_aa: CASKGWGTTHSGAPSYEQYF
clone_size: medium-sized; d_call: .; v_call: TRBV7-2; j_call: TRBJ2-1; cdr3_nt: TGTGCCAGCAGCTTATCTTTAAATGAGCAGTTCTTC; cdr3_aa: CASSLSLNEQFF
clone_size: medium-sized; d_call: .; v_call: TRBV3-1; j_call: TRBJ2-4; cdr3_nt: TGTGCCAGCAGCCAAGCGGACAGTCAGTACTTC; cdr3_aa: CASSQADSQYF
clone_size: medium-sized; d_call: .; v_call: TRBV30; j_call: TRBJ2-4; cdr3_nt: TGTGCCTGGAGGGACCACGGAGGGGGAAACATTCAGTACTTC; cdr3_aa: CAWRDHGGGNIQYF
clone_size: once; d_call: .; v_call: TRBV6-1; j_call: TRBJ2-4; cdr3_nt: TGTGCCAGCAGTGAAAGAAGGGATGGCGGGGCGGTTAGGGGAAACATTCAGTACTTC; cdr3_aa: CASSERRDGGAVRGNIQYF
clone_size: few; d_call: TRBD2; v_call: TRBV20-1; j_call: TRBJ2-3; cdr3_nt: TGCAGTGCTAGCCCGACTAGCGGGAGTCTAGATACGCAGTATTTT; cdr3_aa: CSASPTSGSLDTQYF
clone_size: many; d_call: .; v_call: TRBV28; j_call: TRBJ1-1; cdr3_nt: TGTGCCAGCTTAACAAATTTGAACACTGAAGCTTTCTTT; cdr3_aa: CASLTNLNTEAFF
clone_size: medium-sized; d_call: .; v_call: TRBV7-2; j_call: TRBJ2-5; cdr3_nt: TGTGCCAGCAGCCCACAGGGAAAAGAGACCCAGTACTTC; cdr3_aa: CASSPQGKETQYF
clone_size: medium-sized; d_call: TRBD1; v_call: TRBV7-9; j_call: TRBJ1-2; cdr3_nt: TGTGCCAGCAGCATGGGACAGGGGGAAGCCTATGGCTACACCTTC; cdr3_aa: CASSMGQGEAYGYTF
clone_size: many; d_call: .; v_call: TRBV2; j_call: TRBJ2-3; cdr3_nt: TGTGCCAGCAGTGAAGCGGTGGGGCGGATCGGAATGTTAGATACGCAGTATTTT; cdr3_aa: CASSEAVGRIGMLDTQYF
clone_size: medium-sized; d_call: .; v_call: TRBV7-9; j_call: TRBJ1-4; cdr3_nt: TGTGCCAGCAGGTTGACAACTAATGAAAAACTGTTTTTT; cdr3_aa: CASRLTTNEKLFF
clone_size: many; d_call: .; v_call: TRBV28; j_call: TRBJ2-1; cdr3_nt: TGTGCCAGCAGTTCCGCCGGAGGGGCGGGCTACAATGAGCAGTTCTTC; cdr3_aa: CASSSAGGAGYNEQFF
clone_size: large; d_call: .; v_call: TRBV19; j_call: TRBJ2-5; cdr3_nt: TGTGCCAGTAGCTACACCACGCAAGAGACCCAGTACTTC; cdr3_aa: CASSYTTQETQYF
clone_size: medium-sized; d_call: TRBD1; v_call: TRBV7-9; j_call: TRBJ2-1; cdr3_nt: TGTGCCAGCAGCCCACGACAGGGGAGGTCCTACAATGAGCAGTTCTTC; cdr3_aa: CASSPRQGRSYNEQFF
clone_size: .; d_call: .; v_call: TRBV30; j_call: TRBJ2-5; cdr3_nt: TGTGCCTGGAGTAACCGGAAGACCCAGTACTTC; cdr3_aa: CAWSNRKTQYF
clone_size: many; d_call: TRBD2; v_call: TRBV7-8; j_call: TRBJ2-5; cdr3_nt: TGTGCCAGCAGCGACGGGGGGGCTATCCAGACCCAGTACTTC; cdr3_aa: CASSDGGAIQTQYF
clone_size: .; d_call: .; v_call: TRBV6-2/TRBV6-3; j_call: TRBJ2-6; cdr3_nt: TGTGCCAGCAGACCCCGCTCAACTGGGGCCAACGTCCTGACTTTC; cdr3_aa: CASRPRSTGANVLTF
clone_size: many; d_call: TRBD1; v_call: TRBV18; j_call: TRBJ1-1; cdr3_nt: TGTGCCAGCTCACCACTATTTCCCGGGACAGCTACCATGAACACTGAAGCTTTCTTT; cdr3_aa: CASSPLFPGTATMNTEAFF
clone_size: .; d_call: .; v_call: TRBV20-1; j_call: TRBJ1-2; cdr3_nt: TGCAGTGCTCCGGACATAGGGGCGGGCTATGGCTACACCTTC; cdr3_aa: CSAPDIGAGYGYTF
clone_size: many; d_call: TRBD1; v_call: TRBV29-1; j_call: TRBJ2-1; cdr3_nt: TGCAGCGTTGAGCAGGGGGCTTGGAATGAGCAGTTCTTC; cdr3_aa: CSVEQGAWNEQFF
clone_size: few; d_call: TRBD2; v_call: TRBV12-3/TRBV12-4; j_call: TRBJ2-7; cdr3_nt: TGTGCCAGCAGTGGGGGGGACCGCTACGAGCAGTACTTC; cdr3_aa: CASSGGDRYEQYF
clone_size: medium-sized; d_call: .; v_call: TRBV20-1; j_call: TRBJ1-5; cdr3_nt: TGCAGTGCTAGCGCCGGGACCAACAGCAATCAGCCCCAGCATTTT; cdr3_aa: CSASAGTNSNQPQHF
clone_size: medium-sized; d_call: .; v_call: TRBV29-1; j_call: TRBJ2-1; cdr3_nt: TGCAGCGTTCTGGACTCCGATTACAATGAGCAGTTCTTC; cdr3_aa: CSVLDSDYNEQFF
clone_size: many; d_call: .; v_call: TRBV27; j_call: TRBJ1-2; cdr3_nt: TGTGCCAGCCGCGATTACTATGGCTACACCTTC; cdr3_aa: CASRDYYGYTF
clone_size: many; d_call: TRBD1; v_call: TRBV7-9; j_call: TRBJ1-2; cdr3_nt: TGTGCCAGCAGCTTACGGGACAGGGGTAACTATGGCTACACCTTC; cdr3_aa: CASSLRDRGNYGYTF
clone_size: medium-sized; d_call: .; v_call: TRBV6-1; j_call: TRBJ2-4; cdr3_nt: TGTGCCAGCAGTGAAGCAAGCCGGGACATACTTCTAGCCAAAAACATTCAGTACTTC; cdr3_aa: CASSEASRDILLAKNIQYF
clone_size: medium-sized; d_call: .; v_call: TRBV28; j_call: TRBJ1-4; cdr3_nt: TGTGCCAGCCTTGGGAGCCCCAATGAAAAACTGTTTTTT; cdr3_aa: CASLGSPNEKLFF